These 24 T cell receptor beta chains originate from one sample sequenced in a study of beta chain features in type 1 diabetes. Every bit of the isolated RNA underwent reverse transcription, so sequencing read expressed TCRB transcripts. Produced via immunoSEQ multiplex PCR; TCRdb's table is partial and in-frame only. The table shows 350,000 or so clones, with about 19% occurring only once. Sequencing was done on a sample of naive CD4+ T cells from blood. Every receptor here comes from a woman between 18 and 30 years old in good health.

V and J are TRBV5-1 and TRBJ2-5, with 7 bases fitting TRBD1. J gave up 0 bases and V 1 base, and 9 bases lay outside the gene matches. This CDR3 contains 17 residues. The V gene's germline CDR1 is SGHRS and CDR2 YFSETQ. This CDR3 is CASSLSDRVKYQETQYF. The CDR3 DNA reads as TGCGCCAGCAGCTTGAGTGACAGGGTAAAATACCAAGAGACCCAGTACTTC.

The chain has TRBV9 and TRBJ1-1; TRBD1 might be the D (6 bases). The CDR3 spans 12 residues. Trimming took 7 bases from V and 8 from J, leaving 15 bases between them. Germline assignment: CDR1 SGDLS and CDR2 YYNGEE. CDR3 sequence (DNA): TGTGCCAGCTGCTTAGTGGACAGCGAAGCTTTCTTT. Encoded protein: CASCLVDSEAFF.

Only a few counts were recorded for this clone. The rearrangement links TRBV5-6 to TRBJ1-1, with D perhaps TRBD1 (6 bases). V lost 3 bases and J lost 11, with 14 bases in between. The CDR3 is 12 residues long. Germline V lookup: CDR1 SGHDT, CDR2 YYEEEE. The CDR3 reads CASSSSDRVAFF. CDR3 nucleotides: TGTGCCAGCAGCTCCTCGGACAGAGTTGCTTTCTTT.

This clone turned up a few times. This rearrangement joins TRBV7-9 to TRBJ2-3; no clear D gene. The CDR3 consists of 11 residues. The germline CDR1 and CDR2 sequences are SEHNR and FQNEAQ (reference sequence). The V end was cut by 4 bases, the J end by 11 bases, with 10 bases between. The DNA of the CDR3 is TGTGCCAGCAGCTCCTCCCTAGGGCAGTATTTT. Protein: CASSSSLGQYF. The entire variable domain, with the rest obtained from reference TRBV7-9 and TRBJ2-3, is as follows: DTGVSQNPRHKITKRGQNVTFRCDPISEHNRLYWYRQTLGQGPEFLTYFQNEAQLEKSRLLSDRFSAERPKGSFSTLEIQRTEQGDSAMYLCASSSSLGQYFGPGTRLTVL.

This clone occurred a few times. The chain carries TRBV19 and TRBJ1-5; D ambiguous. The germline CDR1 and CDR2 sequences are LNHDA and SQIVND (reference sequence). The CDR3 is 13 residues long. Trimming cost V 3 bases and J 8 bases, with 11 bases left between them. The CDR3 here is CASSMGWAEPQHF. CDR3 nucleotides: TGTGCCAGTAGTATGGGCTGGGCCGAGCCCCAGCATTTT.

There are a few counts of this clone. This sequence joins TRBV2 and TRBJ2-4, with a possible D match to TRBD2 (6 bases). Germline V gene data show CDR1 as SNHLY and CDR2 as FYNNEI. V lost 2 bases, J lost 7 bases, and 12 bases lay in between. CDR3 length: 14 residues. CDR3 loop: CASSERSGRNIQYF. CDR3 DNA sequence: TGTGCCAGCAGTGAACGGTCAGGGAGGAACATTCAGTACTTC. The full variable domain, completed using reference TRBV2 and TRBJ2-4, is EPEVTQTPSHQVTQMGQEVILRCVPISNHLYFYWYRQILGQKVEFLVSFYNNEISEKSEIFDDQFSVERPDGSNFTLKIRSTKLEDSAMYFCASSERSGRNIQYFGAGTRLSVL.

This clone was seen only a few times. The chain combines TRBV11-1 with TRBJ2-1; D is possibly TRBD2 (6 bases). The length of the CDR3 is 13 residues. Germline V gene sequence: CDR1 SGHAT, CDR2 FQDESV (reference sequence). CDR3 sequence (DNA): TGTGCGAGCGGGCGTTTCTCCTACAATGAGCAGTTCTTC. As protein: CASGRFSYNEQFF.

The V call is TRBV2, the J call TRBJ2-6, with D unclear. The CDR3 runs 15 residues. Looked up from germline, CDR1 is SNHLY and CDR2 is FYNNEI. Trimming cost V 1 base and J 4 bases, with 8 bases left between them. The CDR3 loop is CASSEGWRGANVLTF. Written as DNA, the CDR3 is TGTGCCAGCAGTGAAGGGTGGAGAGGGGCCAACGTCCTGACTTTC.

The table lists this clone with a few counts. This chain uses TRBV4-3 with TRBJ2-6, with D unresolved. Trimming took off 4 bases at V and 0 bases at J, with 10 bases between the two ends. The CDR3 extends over 16 amino acids. CDR1 is LGHNA, CDR2 YSLEER, per germline. CDR3 region: CASSPQLLSGANVLTF. In nucleotides, the CDR3 is TGCGCCAGCAGCCCGCAACTCCTCTCTGGGGCCAACGTCCTGACTTTC.

V gene TRBV5-1 combines with J gene TRBJ1-1; 7 bases fit TRBD1. Germline lookup yields CDR1 SGHRS and CDR2 YFSETQ. The CDR3 contains 13 residues. V lost 0 bases to trimming and J lost 8 bases; unmatched junction nucleotides: 4. The CDR3 protein is CASSLAGTAEAFF. The CDR3 nucleotides read TGCGCCAGCAGCTTGGCCGGGACAGCAGAAGCTTTCTTT.

This chain links TRBV7-6 with TRBJ2-3, with 8 bases that match TRBD1. V trimming: 1 base; J trimming: 2 bases; junction bases outside the gene matches: 5. This CDR3 has 16 amino acids. From germline, CDR1 is SGHVS and CDR2 FNYEAQ. CDR3 sequence (DNA): TGTGCCAGCAGCTTAGTACCGGGACAGGCCACAGATACGCAGTATTTT. Translating it yields CASSLVPGQATDTQYF.

The sample holds a few counts of this clone. The chain combines TRBV7-9 with TRBJ2-5; unclear D gene. The CDR3 consists of 14 residues. From germline, CDR1 is SEHNR and CDR2 FQNEAQ (reference sequence). V shed 4 bases and J shed 5 bases, with 14 bases lying between them. This CDR3 reads CASSSPLGWETQYF. The CDR3 region has the DNA TGTGCCAGCAGCTCCCCGTTGGGCTGGGAGACCCAGTACTTC. The full variable domain, in which reference TRBV7-9 and TRBJ2-5 provide the parts outside the CDR3, is DTGVSQNPRHKITKRGQNVTFRCDPISEHNRLYWYRQTLGQGPEFLTYFQNEAQLEKSRLLSDRFSAERPKGSFSTLEIQRTEQGDSAMYLCASSSPLGWETQYFGPGTRLLVL.

This clone was detected only once. The J gene is TRBJ2-7, the V gene TRBV11-2; 7 nucleotides line up with TRBD2. Per the germline V gene, CDR1 is SGHAT and CDR2 is FQNNGV. The J segment lost 4 bases and the V segment lost 5 bases, leaving 2 bases of the junction unmatched. This CDR3 is built from 12 residues. The CDR3 here is CASSRGVYEQYF. The CDR3 DNA is TGTGCCAGCAGCCGGGGGGTTTACGAGCAGTACTTC.

The J gene is TRBJ2-1, the V gene TRBV4-3; 10 positions agree with TRBD2. The CDR3 extends over 15 amino acids. From germline, CDR1 is LGHNA and CDR2 YSLEER. V gave up 1 base and J gave up 6 bases; unmatched junction bases: 3. The CDR3 DNA is TGCGCCAGCAGCCAAGTAGCGGGGGGCCTCAATGAGCAGTTCTTC. Translated: CASSQVAGGLNEQFF.

The rearrangement links TRBV14 to TRBJ2-6; D call uncertain. In germline, CDR1 is SGHDN, CDR2 FVKESK. Trimming removed 8 bases from V and 0 bases from J, with 5 bases in between. The CDR3 is made up of 13 amino acids. CDR3 in DNA: TGTGCCAGCCTCCTCTCTGGGGCCAACGTCCTGACTTTC. This gives the protein CASLLSGANVLTF.

The chain carries TRBV5-5 and TRBJ2-1; TRBD2 agrees at 8 bases. Germline CDR1 and CDR2: SGHKS and YYEKEE (reference sequence). The junction had 3 bases not matched to a gene; V was cut back by 0 bases and J by 4 bases. This CDR3 comprises 15 residues. CDR3 in amino acids: CASSLGTSGYNEQFF. Written as DNA, the CDR3 is TGTGCCAGCAGCTTGGGAACTAGCGGTTACAATGAGCAGTTCTTC. Filled out from reference TRBV5-5 and TRBJ2-1, the complete variable domain reads DAGVTQSPTHLIKTRGQQVTLRCSPISGHKSVSWYQQVLGQGPQFIFQYYEKEERGRGNFPDRFSARQFPNYSSELNVNALLLGDSALYLCASSLGTSGYNEQFFGPGTRLTVL.

This clone was seen a few times. The gene calls are TRBV7-2 and TRBJ2-7; perhaps TRBD2 as D (7 bases). CDR1 is SGHTA and CDR2 is FQGNSA in the germline V gene. This CDR3 contains 14 residues. V was trimmed by 5 bases and J by 2 bases, leaving 13 bases between them. CDR3 nucleotides: TGTGCCAGCAGCCCGATGGGGGGGCCCTACGAGCAGTACTTC. Its translation is CASSPMGGPYEQYF.

V gene TRBV5-1 combines with J gene TRBJ2-2; D unresolved. CDR1 and CDR2 (germline): SGHRS, YFSETQ. The V and J ends lost 5 bases and 3 bases respectively, with 5 bases between them. The CDR3 extends over 12 amino acids. CDR3 DNA sequence: TGCGCCAGCAGATTCGACACCGGGGAGCTGTTTTTT. Protein product: CASRFDTGELFF. The full variable domain, in which reference TRBV5-1 and TRBJ2-2 provide the parts outside the CDR3, is KAGVTQTPRYLIKTRGQQVTLSCSPISGHRSVSWYQQTPGQGLQFLFEYFSETQRNKGNFPGRFSGRQFSNSRSEMNVSTLELGDSALYLCASRFDTGELFFGEGSRLTVL.

The rearrangement joins TRBV7-6 to TRBJ2-7; TRBD1 matches 7 bases. CDR1 is SGHVS, CDR2 FNYEAQ, per germline. CDR3 size: 15 residues. The junction had 7 bases not matched to a gene; V was cut back by 2 bases and J by 3 bases. This chain's CDR3 is CASSLRQGVGYEQYF. DNA for the CDR3: TGTGCCAGCAGCTTAAGGCAGGGGGTCGGCTACGAGCAGTACTTC.

The chain carries TRBV5-1 and TRBJ1-2, with D perhaps matching TRBD1 (5 bases). Germline loops: CDR1 SGHRS, CDR2 YFSETQ. V was clipped by 6 bases and J by 6 bases, with 15 bases between them. The CDR3 is 13 amino acids. In DNA, the CDR3 is TGCGCCAGCAACCGGGGGACTTCAGATGGCTACACCTTC. This codes for CASNRGTSDGYTF.

The chain links TRBV2 to TRBJ2-2; the D gene is possibly TRBD1 (5 bases). CDR1 and CDR2 (germline): SNHLY, FYNNEI. This CDR3 comprises 13 residues. Trimming shortened V by 6 bases and J by 2 bases, and 7 bases separated the two germline ends. The CDR3 coding sequence is TGTGCCAGCAGCCAGGGAAACACCGGGGAGCTGTTTTTT. Residues: CASSQGNTGELFF. The whole variable domain, filled in from reference TRBV2 and TRBJ2-2, reads EPEVTQTPSHQVTQMGQEVILRCVPISNHLYFYWYRQILGQKVEFLVSFYNNEISEKSEIFDDQFSVERPDGSNFTLKIRSTKLEDSAMYFCASSQGNTGELFFGEGSRLTVL.

The J gene is TRBJ1-2, the V gene TRBV5-4; TRBD1 matches at 7 bases. The germline CDR1 and CDR2 sequences are SGHNT and YYREEE (reference sequence). This CDR3 is 13 amino acids long. V dropped 4 bases and J dropped 6; count of bases not matched to a gene: 6. CDR3 residues: CASSRQGMDGYTF. In nucleotides, the CDR3 is TGTGCCAGCAGCCGACAGGGAATGGATGGCTACACCTTC.

This clone was seen only a few times. This chain uses TRBV29-1 with TRBJ1-1, with TRBD1 matching over 8 bases. Germline V gene sequence: CDR1 SQVTM, CDR2 ANQGSEA. V was pared by 7 bases and J by 4 bases, with 23 bases of the junction left unmatched. The CDR3 contains 18 residues. CDR3 sequence (DNA): TGCAGCGCCAGAGTGGTTCAGGGGGCCATAACGATGAGCACTGAAGCTTTCTTT. It is translated as CSARVVQGAITMSTEAFF.

This chain joins TRBV30 and TRBJ2-5; a possible D gene is TRBD2 (5 bases). This CDR3 region has 11 residues. Per germline, CDR1 GTSNPN and CDR2 SVGIG (reference sequence). V gave up 3 bases and J gave up 7 bases, with 9 bases separating them. CDR3 nucleotide sequence: TGTGCCTGGAGGACGGGGATGACCCAGTACTTC. Protein product: CAWRTGMTQYF.